This T cell receptor (beta chain) is from a study of T cell changes during pregnancy in multiple sclerosis. The repertoire was sequenced with immunoSEQ multiplex PCR; TCRdb's copy has only in-frame clones and lacks some. This table has tens of thousands of clones, approximately 92% appearing once. Germline values: CDR1 LNHDA, CDR2 SQIVND (reference sequence). Trimming cost V 5 bases and J 6 bases, with 8 bases left between them. CDR3 length equals 12 residues. V is TRBV19 and J is TRBJ2-1, with D maybe TRBD2 (5 bases). The TCR originated in a female donor with multiple sclerosis, enrolled in a pregnancy study. The sequencing here drew on CD4+ T cells from peripheral blood mononuclear cells, taken in the third trimester of pregnancy. The CDR3 DNA reads as TGTGCCAGTAGTTGGCTAGCCAATGAGCAGTTCTTC. Amino acids: CASSWLANEQFF.